The 32 T cell receptor beta chains below all came from one sample that was sequenced in a study of OX40 agonist ivuxolimab in advanced cancers. The repertoire was sequenced with immunoSEQ multiplex PCR; TCRdb's copy has only in-frame clones and lacks some. Here the sample spans over 85,000 clones, over 75% being singletons. This specimen consisted of CD4+ or CD8+ T cells sorted from blood, obtained in a trial of the OX40 agonist ivuxolimab. The source is an adult with an advanced solid tumor such as melanoma, head and neck, liver or kidney cancer.

V and J are TRBV11-1 and TRBJ2-1; D is perhaps TRBD1 or TRBD2 (6 bases each). V lost 3 bases, J lost 4 bases, and 19 bases lay in between. Per germline, CDR1 SGHAT and CDR2 FQDESV (reference sequence). The CDR3 is made up of 17 amino acids. The CDR3: CASSFLGGTTTYNEQFF. DNA for the CDR3: TGTGCCAGCAGCTTCTTAGGCGGGACAACCACGTACAATGAGCAGTTCTTC. The full variable domain, rest sourced from reference TRBV11-1 and TRBJ2-1, is EAEVAQSPRYKITEKSQAVAFWCDPISGHATLYWYRQILGQGPELLVQFQDESVVDDSQLPKDRFSAERLKGVDSTLKIQPAELGDSAMYLCASSFLGGTTTYNEQFFGPGTRLTVL.

The chain is built from TRBV18 and TRBJ2-2, with D perhaps TRBD2 (6 bases). V was clipped by 4 bases and J by 1 base, with 13 bases between them. The CDR3 runs to 16 residues. Germline CDR1 reads KGHSH; CDR2 reads LQKENI. This chain's CDR3 is CASSRTGTENTGELFF. CDR3 coding DNA: TGTGCCAGCTCACGGACCGGGACTGAGAACACCGGGGAGCTGTTTTTT.

The V gene is TRBV5-6, the J gene TRBJ1-1; D perhaps matches TRBD1 (6 bases). The germline V gene has CDR1 SGHDT and CDR2 YYEEEE. V lost 3 bases to trimming and J lost 4 bases, with 16 bases between them. This CDR3 contains 15 residues. The CDR3 loop is CASSYLGVGGTEAFF. The CDR3 coding sequence is TGTGCCAGCAGCTATCTTGGTGTAGGGGGCACTGAAGCTTTCTTT.

The V and J genes are TRBV29-1 and TRBJ2-7, with 11 nucleotides matching TRBD2. The germline V gene encodes CDR1 SQVTM and CDR2 ANQGSEA. Trimming removed 2 bases from V and 6 bases from J; junction bases left unmatched: 3. The CDR3 is 13 amino acids. Written as DNA, the CDR3 is TGCAGCGTTGAACTAGCGGGAGGAACCGAGCAGTACTTC. It is translated as CSVELAGGTEQYF.

This clone appeared a single time. V usage is TRBV27 and J usage is TRBJ2-7; maybe TRBD2 (5 bases). In germline, CDR1 is MNHEY, CDR2 SMNVEV (reference sequence). The CDR3 loop spans 15 amino acids. Deletions cut 6 bases from V and 6 bases from J, with 21 bases between. The CDR3 bases are TGTGCCAGCAGCCTTCGGGGTGATCTTCGAGGCGAGCAGTACTTC. Its translation: CASSLRGDLRGEQYF.

The J gene is TRBJ2-1, the V gene TRBV7-9; D is undetermined. CDR1 is SEHNR and CDR2 is FQNEAQ in the germline V gene (reference sequence). The germline V and J ends were trimmed by 4 bases and 9 bases, with 16 bases remaining between them. The CDR3 is 14 residues long. The CDR3 nucleotides are TGTGCCAGCAGCTCATCCGCCCCGGGTGGTGAGCAGTTCTTC. Protein: CASSSSAPGGEQFF. The whole variable domain, remainder taken from reference TRBV7-9 and TRBJ2-1, is DTGVSQNPRHKITKRGQNVTFRCDPISEHNRLYWYRQTLGQGPEFLTYFQNEAQLEKSRLLSDRFSAERPKGSFSTLEIQRTEQGDSAMYLCASSSSAPGGEQFFGPGTRLTVL.

CDR3 region: CSPGLPSEQYF. CDR3 sequence (DNA): TGCAGCCCCGGGCTCCCCAGCGAGCAGTACTTC. The chain combines TRBV20-1 with TRBJ2-7; D remains unclear. CDR1 and CDR2 (germline): DFQATT, SNEGSKA (reference sequence). The CDR3 contains 11 residues.

The V gene is TRBV7-8, the J gene TRBJ2-2; D possibly corresponds to TRBD2 (7 bases). Germline V CDR1 and CDR2: SGHVS, FQNEAQ. This CDR3 is 15 amino acids long. V lost 0 bases to trimming and J lost 5 bases, with 10 bases between them. The CDR3 reads CASSLAGGATGELFF. The CDR3 coding sequence is TGTGCCAGCAGCTTAGCGGGGGGGGCGACCGGGGAGCTGTTTTTT.

The V gene is TRBV19, the J gene TRBJ1-1; tentatively, D is TRBD1 (5 bases). The V and J ends lost 1 base and 6 bases respectively, with 12 bases between them. Per the germline V gene, CDR1 is LNHDA and CDR2 is SQIVND (reference sequence). The CDR3 spans 14 residues. CDR3 nucleotides: TGTGCCAGTAGTATAGGGGGCTCTGGGTCTGAAGCTTTCTTT. It specifies CASSIGGSGSEAFF.

The chain employs TRBV29-1 and TRBJ1-1, with D possibly matching TRBD1 (6 bases). V gave up 0 bases and J gave up 1 base, with 15 bases separating them. The CDR3 sequence is 16 residues long. Germline CDR1 is SQVTM and CDR2 is ANQGSEA. The CDR3 is CSVEDRLQGPNTEAFF. The CDR3 DNA is TGCAGCGTTGAAGATCGACTGCAGGGGCCGAACACTGAAGCTTTCTTT.

The chain links TRBV28 to TRBJ2-7; the match to TRBD1 covers 7 bases. After removal of 6 bases from V and 1 base from J, the junction contained 15 bases not matched to a gene. Germline lookup yields CDR1 MDHEN and CDR2 SYDVKM. This CDR3 has 17 amino acids. CDR3 sequence (DNA): TGTGCCAGCAGCCCCCCAAATCCGGGACAGTCATCCTACGAGCAGTACTTC. Protein: CASSPPNPGQSSYEQYF.

The V and J genes are TRBV7-2 and TRBJ2-1, with TRBD2 as a possible D gene (7 bases). This CDR3 is 19 amino acids long. V was clipped by 5 bases and J by 0 bases, with 23 bases between them. CDR1 and CDR2 from the germline V gene are SGHTA and FQGNSA. The CDR3 protein is CASSRGAGVRETSYNEQFF. The CDR3 region has the DNA TGTGCCAGCAGCAGGGGGGCGGGAGTTAGGGAGACCTCCTACAATGAGCAGTTCTTC.

The chain uses TRBV19 and TRBJ1-5; D gene uncertain. Trimming shortened V by 2 bases and J by 5 bases, and 16 bases separated the two germline ends. From germline, CDR1 is LNHDA and CDR2 SQIVND (reference sequence). The CDR3 extends over 16 amino acids. The CDR3 sequence: CASSILLTRLDQPQHF. The CDR3 coding sequence is TGTGCCAGTAGTATACTTTTGACCCGGCTCGATCAGCCCCAGCATTTT.

This rearrangement joins TRBV11-2 to TRBJ2-7; 8 bases line up with TRBD1. Unmatched junction bases numbered 6, after V lost 0 bases and J lost 5 bases. The CDR3 has 15 amino acids. Germline CDR1 is SGHAT and CDR2 is FQNNGV. The chain's CDR3 is CASSLDRTGRHEQYF. The CDR3 DNA reads TGTGCCAGCAGCTTAGATCGGACAGGGCGGCACGAGCAGTACTTC.

The V gene is TRBV27, the J gene TRBJ2-7; maybe TRBD2 (7 bases). The CDR3 totals 14 residues. Germline loops: CDR1 MNHEY, CDR2 SMNVEV (reference sequence). V was trimmed by 2 bases and J by 5 bases, leaving 13 bases between them. CDR3 DNA sequence: TGTGCCAGCAGTTTAAGGGGGGGCACCCACGAGCAGTACTTC. Encoded protein: CASSLRGGTHEQYF.

The chain links TRBV6-6 to TRBJ2-2, with 7 bases identical to TRBD1. Germline V gives CDR1 MNHNY, CDR2 SVGAGI (reference sequence). V was pared by 6 bases and J by 6 bases, with 10 bases of the junction left unmatched. This CDR3 is built from 15 residues. CDR3 coding DNA: TGTGCCAGCAGCTATGACAGGGTTTGGGCCGGGGAGCTGTTTTTT. Translating it yields CASSYDRVWAGELFF.

The rearrangement uses TRBV28 and TRBJ2-7; 8 nucleotides match TRBD1. V lost 10 bases and J lost 4; bases outside the gene matches: 15. Looked up from germline, CDR1 is MDHEN and CDR2 is SYDVKM. The CDR3 spans 15 residues. The CDR3 is CATLGAAGGLYEQYF. For the CDR3, the DNA is TGTGCCACCCTAGGGGCGGCAGGGGGCCTATACGAGCAGTACTTC.

The chain employs TRBV25-1 and TRBJ2-5, with 7 nucleotides matching TRBD1. The ends lost 4 bases at V and 6 bases at J; junction bases unmatched: 14. Germline CDR1 is MGHDK and CDR2 is SYGVNS. The CDR3 is made up of 16 amino acids. The DNA for the CDR3 is TGTGCCAGCAGTGGGATATACCACAGGGGTGGAAAGACCCAGTACTTC. Protein product: CASSGIYHRGGKTQYF. Filled out from reference TRBV25-1 and TRBJ2-5, the complete variable domain reads EADIYQTPRYLVIGTGKKITLECSQTMGHDKMYWYQQDPGMELHLIHYSYGVNSTEKGDLSSESTVSRIRTEHFPLTLESARPSHTSQYLCASSGIYHRGGKTQYFGPGTRLLVL.

This CDR3 is CASRIQGTGANVLTF. The CDR3 DNA sequence: TGTGCCAGCAGAATACAGGGTACTGGGGCCAACGTCCTGACTTTC. The V gene is TRBV28, the J gene TRBJ2-6; D perhaps matches TRBD1 (6 bases). V was trimmed by 6 bases and J by 2 bases, leaving 11 bases between them. Germline V gene lookup returns CDR1 MDHEN and CDR2 SYDVKM. The CDR3 sequence is 15 residues long.

This rearrangement joins TRBV9 to TRBJ2-7; D possibly corresponds to TRBD2 (5 bases). This CDR3 contains 16 residues. Germline V CDR1 and CDR2: SGDLS, YYNGEE. Trimming removed 3 bases at V and 0 bases at J, with 16 bases between. CDR3 sequence reads: CASSAEIARSSYEQYF. CDR3 bases: TGTGCCAGCAGCGCTGAAATAGCGCGAAGCTCCTACGAGCAGTACTTC.

The rearrangement joins TRBV7-2 to TRBJ2-1, with TRBD2 matching 9 bases. The CDR3 contains 19 residues. J was trimmed by 1 base and V by 5 bases; bases with no gene match: 15. Germline V gene data show CDR1 as SGHTA and CDR2 as FQGNSA. The chain's CDR3 is CASSQPTIAGVGSYNEQFF. For the CDR3, the DNA is TGTGCCAGCAGCCAGCCGACAATAGCGGGAGTAGGGTCCTACAATGAGCAGTTCTTC.

The CDR3 DNA is TGTGCCAGCAGTTCCCTACCGGGACTAGCAGATACGCAGTATTTT. It codes for CASSSLPGLADTQYF. The V and J genes are TRBV6-6 and TRBJ2-3; 8 bases match TRBD2. CDR3 size: 15 residues. J was trimmed by 4 bases and V by 4 bases; bases with no gene match: 7. Germline assignment: CDR1 MNHNY and CDR2 SVGAGI (reference sequence).

V gene TRBV5-6 combines with J gene TRBJ2-3, with D hard to call. Germline CDR1 SGHDT, CDR2 YYEEEE. V was shortened by 2 bases and J by 4 bases, with 14 bases between the two germline ends. This CDR3 is 15 amino acids long. The CDR3 reads CASSFTRDGADTQYF. DNA of the CDR3: TGTGCCAGCAGCTTCACACGCGACGGCGCAGATACGCAGTATTTT.

The rearrangement uses TRBV5-1 and TRBJ2-1, with 10 bases identical to TRBD1. Looked up from germline, CDR1 is SGHRS and CDR2 is YFSETQ. V shed 1 base, J shed 7 bases, and the junction held 8 bases outside the gene matches. There are 16 residues in the CDR3. The CDR3 coding sequence is TGCGCCAGCAGCTTGTCTGGGACAGGGGTCGTTAATGAGCAGTTCTTC. Translated: CASSLSGTGVVNEQFF.

The chain has TRBV2 and TRBJ2-1; 9 nucleotides agree with TRBD2. Germline-derived CDR1 and CDR2 are SNHLY and FYNNEI. CDR3 size: 13 residues. The trim removed 6 bases at V and 7 bases at J, leaving 4 bases unmatched. The CDR3 sequence is CASSQTSGNEQFF. DNA of the CDR3: TGTGCCAGCAGCCAGACTAGCGGTAATGAGCAGTTCTTC.

The chain links TRBV5-1 to TRBJ2-1, with TRBD2 matching 7 bases. With V trimmed by 6 bases and J by 2 bases, 17 bases remained unmatched. CDR3 length: 18 residues. CDR1 and CDR2 from the germline V gene are SGHRS and YFSETQ. CDR3: CASTPPTLGRSTYNEQFF. The CDR3 nucleotides read TGCGCCAGCACCCCCCCCACTCTCGGGAGGTCCACCTACAATGAGCAGTTCTTC.

V gene TRBV10-1 combines with J gene TRBJ2-7; 9 bases match TRBD1. The CDR3 is 16 residues long. V shed 6 bases and J 4 bases; nucleotides not matched to a gene: 13. The germline gives CDR1 WNHNN, CDR2 SYGVQD (reference sequence). As DNA, the CDR3 is TGCGCCAGCAGCGATCTTGTCCGGGACAGGGTATACGAGCAGTACTTC. Protein product: CASSDLVRDRVYEQYF.

The CDR3 spells CATREGGEQYF. The CDR3 DNA follows: TGTGCCACCCGGGAGGGGGGAGAGCAGTACTTC. The chain employs TRBV7-6 and TRBJ2-7; 8 bases agree with TRBD2. The germline V gene has CDR1 SGHVS and CDR2 FNYEAQ. The CDR3 has 11 residues. The V segment lost 10 bases and the J segment 7 bases; nucleotides outside the gene matches: 6.

The count of this clone is one. The J gene is TRBJ2-2, the V gene TRBV11-2; D uncertain. The CDR3 spans 15 residues. Trimming took off 1 base at V and 2 bases at J, with 8 bases between the two ends. CDR1 is SGHAT and CDR2 is FQNNGV in the germline V gene. The CDR3 DNA sequence: TGTGCCAGCAGCTTAGCGGACGTCAACACCGGGGAGCTGTTTTTT. Translation gives CASSLADVNTGELFF.

This clone was recorded once. The chain joins TRBV5-4 to TRBJ2-3; 9 bases align to TRBD2. The CDR3 extends over 17 amino acids. Germline V gene sequence: CDR1 SGHNT, CDR2 YYREEE (reference sequence). V shed 2 bases and J 2 bases; nucleotides not matched to a gene: 9. Written as DNA, the CDR3 is TGTGCCAGCAGCTTCAAAGCGGGAGGAGCAACCACAGATACGCAGTATTTT. Amino acids: CASSFKAGGATTDTQYF.

The V gene is TRBV7-2, the J gene TRBJ2-7; TRBD1 is a possible D gene (6 bases). This CDR3 has 15 amino acids. Looked up from germline, CDR1 is SGHTA and CDR2 is FQGNSA. Deletions cut 4 bases from V and 0 bases from J, with 13 bases between. CDR3 residues: CASSSQQGFSYEQYF. CDR3 nucleotide sequence: TGTGCCAGCAGCTCGCAACAGGGATTCTCCTACGAGCAGTACTTC.

The V and J genes are TRBV4-1 and TRBJ2-3; TRBD1 matches at 8 bases. V shed 1 base and J 0 bases; nucleotides not matched to a gene: 12. The CDR3 length is 19 residues. Looked up from germline, CDR1 is MGHRA and CDR2 is YSYEKL. This CDR3 reads CASSQGVTGRTGSTDTQYF. The CDR3 DNA is TGCGCCAGCAGCCAAGGAGTTACGGGCCGGACAGGGAGCACAGATACGCAGTATTTT.